Listed below are T cell receptor beta chains from one sample, sequenced in a study of control samples from healthy donors and cancer patients. Clones were sequenced by immunoSEQ multiplex PCR, and TCRdb holds only the in-frame ones, with some missing. The profile covers roughly 120,000 clones, with about 92% appearing a single time and 1.5% to 2% taken by the ten largest. The sequencing sample was made of PBMCs. The receptors come from a man aged 45 to 65 with head and neck cancer. CDR3s include the opening cysteine and the closing phenylalanine or tryptophan. The D gene is left open where the match is weak. Rows may omit the clone size; those that give it use once, few, many or a size class.

TRBJ1-2	14	TRBD1	TRBV4-1	.	CASSLGTGGYGYTF	TGCGCCAGCAGCCTCGGGACAGGGGGATATGGCTACACCTTC
TRBJ2-4	12	.	TRBV6-6	.	CASSSPQGIQYF	TGTGCCAGCAGCTCCCCCCAGGGCATTCAGTACTTC
TRBJ1-4	16	.	TRBV3-1/TRBV3-2	once	CASSQPGGTANEKLFF	TGTGCCAGCAGCCAACCCGGCGGGACGGCGAATGAAAAACTGTTTTTT
TRBJ2-6	15	TRBD2	TRBV5-4	.	CASSPGGAGANVLTF	TGTGCCAGCAGCCCCGGGGGGGCTGGGGCCAACGTCCTGACTTTC
TRBJ2-5	14	.	TRBV11-2	once	CASSLGPGRETQYF	TGTGCCAGCAGCTTAGGGCCAGGGAGGGAGACCCAGTACTTC
TRBJ1-6	15	.	TRBV5-1	.	CASSVEGPYNSPLHF	TGCGCCAGCAGTGTTGAAGGGCCCTATAATTCACCCCTCCACTTT
TRBJ1-1	13	TRBD1	TRBV18	.	CASGQEGYTEAFF	TGTGCCAGCGGACAGGAGGGGTACACTGAAGCTTTCTTT
TRBJ2-3	13	.	TRBV7-9	.	CASSPPSTDTQYF	TGTGCCAGCAGCCCCCCTAGCACAGATACGCAGTATTTT
TRBJ2-1	15	.	TRBV30	.	CAWSVGWGADNEQFF	TGTGCCTGGAGTGTTGGGTGGGGCGCGGACAATGAGCAGTTCTTC
TRBJ2-7	12	.	TRBV6-5	.	CASSRAGNEQYF	TGTGCCAGCAGTCGGGCCGGGAACGAGCAGTACTTC
TRBJ2-5	16	TRBD1	TRBV4-3	.	CASSHWTGNNRETQYF	TGCGCCAGCAGCCATTGGACAGGGAATAATCGGGAGACCCAGTACTTC
TRBJ2-1	14	TRBD2	TRBV9	.	CASSLTGGGDEQFF	TGTGCCAGCTCCCTTACGGGGGGAGGTGATGAGCAGTTCTTC
TRBJ2-5	13	.	TRBV6-1	.	CASSEVTAETQYF	TGTGCCAGCAGTGAGGTGACAGCCGAGACCCAGTACTTC
TRBJ1-4	14	.	TRBV13	.	CASRPRDANEKLFF	TGTGCCAGCAGACCCAGGGATGCTAATGAAAAACTGTTTTTT
TRBJ2-2	18	.	TRBV14	.	CASSQDPPWAVNTGELFF	TGTGCCAGCAGCCAAGATCCCCCCTGGGCAGTGAACACCGGGGAGCTGTTTTTT